This entry lists 25 T cell receptor beta chains sequenced from one sample in a study of T-cell memory formation after mild COVID-19. TCRdb processed the 5' RACE reads anew with MiXCR; each CDR3 protein has one entry. The sample holds roughly 400,000 distinct CDR3 sequences, roughly 15% seen once. The sequencing sample was made of PBMCs or a T cell subset sorted from them (not recorded which). The receptors were sampled from a man aged 18 to 30 who had mild COVID-19 (a few samples of this study predate the infection). Cell type and time point are not known.

The chain recombines TRBV7-9 with TRBJ1-4; the D is unclear. The V gene's germline CDR1 is SEHNR and CDR2 FQNEAQ (reference sequence). V was pared by 3 bases and J by 0 bases, with 8 bases between. The CDR3 runs to 15 residues. CDR3 sequence reads: CASSLTSTTNEKLFF. In nucleotides, the CDR3 is TGTGCCAGCAGCTTGACTTCAACAACTAATGAAAAACTGTTTTTT. Full variable domain (remainder filled in from reference TRBV7-9 and TRBJ1-4): DTGVSQNPRHKITKRGQNVTFRCDPISEHNRLYWYRQTLGQGPEFLTYFQNEAQLEKSRLLSDRFSAERPKGSFSTLEIQRTEQGDSAMYLCASSLTSTTNEKLFFGSGTQLSVL.

This clonotype was seen repeatedly, ten times or more. V and J are TRBV4-3 and TRBJ2-5; no firm D call. The length of the CDR3 is 12 residues. The V gene lost 0 bases and the J gene lost 3 bases, with 2 bases spanning the gap. The germline V gene has CDR1 LGHNA and CDR2 YSLEER. Here the CDR3 reads CASSQDKETQYF. CDR3 in DNA: TGCGCCAGCAGCCAAGACAAAGAGACCCAGTACTTC.

A few counts support this clonotype. The rearrangement joins TRBV7-6 to TRBJ2-1; the match to TRBD1 covers 9 bases. CDR1 and CDR2 from the germline V gene are SGHVS and FNYEAQ. J lost 7 bases, V lost 1 base, and 5 bases had no gene match. The CDR3 has 15 amino acids. CDR3 in amino acids: CASSLGQGGRNEQFF. CDR3 sequence (DNA): TGTGCCAGCAGCTTAGGACAGGGGGGTCGGAATGAGCAGTTCTTC. Combining the CDR3 with reference TRBV7-6 and TRBJ2-1 gives the whole variable domain GAGVSQSPRYKVTKRGQDVALRCDPISGHVSLYWYRQALGQGPEFLTYFNYEAQQDKSGLPNDRFSAERPEGSISTLTIQRTEQRDSAMYRCASSLGQGGRNEQFFGPGTRLTVL.

The V and J genes are TRBV3-1 and TRBJ2-7; D is unresolved. Deletions cut 3 bases from V and 7 bases from J, with 7 bases between. This CDR3 is built from 11 residues. Germline V lookup: CDR1 LGHDT, CDR2 YNNKEL (reference sequence). CDR3: CASSHGGEQYF. The CDR3 bases are TGTGCCAGCAGCCACGGTGGGGAGCAGTACTTC.

V and J are TRBV19 and TRBJ1-6; 9 bases align to TRBD1. The CDR3 is 15 amino acids. V lost 9 bases, J lost 8 bases, and 11 bases stayed unmatched. CDR1 is LNHDA, CDR2 SQIVND, per germline (reference sequence). The CDR3 DNA follows: TGTGCCAGCGAGTTCGGGACAGGGAATGATTCACCCCTCCACTTT. Amino acids: CASEFGTGNDSPLHF.

J is TRBJ2-3 and V is TRBV4-2, with unresolved D. Germline lookup yields CDR1 LGHNA and CDR2 YNFKEQ. The V end was cut by 1 base, the J end by 6 bases, with 5 bases between. The CDR3 spans 12 residues. The chain's CDR3 is CASSQAPDTQYF. For the CDR3, the DNA is TGTGCCAGCAGCCAAGCCCCTGATACGCAGTATTTT.

This clonotype came up a few times. The V and J genes are TRBV20-1 and TRBJ1-6; 10 bases fit TRBD1. This CDR3 is built from 14 residues. CDR1 and CDR2 (germline): DFQATT, SNEGSKA (reference sequence). The ends lost 7 bases at V and 5 bases at J; junction bases unmatched: 5. The CDR3 sequence: CSGQGQGNNSPLHF. CDR3 coding DNA: TGCAGTGGGCAGGGACAGGGGAATAATTCACCCCTCCACTTT.

This clonotype was picked up a small number of times. This rearrangement joins TRBV11-2 to TRBJ2-5; D could derive from TRBD1 or TRBD2 (5 bases each). The CDR3 sequence is 14 residues long. The V end lost 6 bases, the J end lost 4 bases, and 15 bases lay between the germline ends. CDR1 is SGHAT and CDR2 is FQNNGV in the germline V gene. CDR3 amino acids: CASRTGLKGETQYF. DNA for the CDR3: TGTGCCAGCAGGACGGGGCTCAAAGGAGAGACCCAGTACTTC.

This clonotype came up a few times. V usage is TRBV20-1 and J usage is TRBJ1-5, with D tentatively TRBD1 (6 bases). Germline V gene sequence: CDR1 DFQATT, CDR2 SNEGSKA (reference sequence). The CDR3 contains 14 residues. Trimming removed 0 bases from V and 4 bases from J, with 10 bases in between. The CDR3: CSARDRTANQPQHF. Here the CDR3 DNA reads TGCAGTGCTAGAGATCGGACAGCTAATCAGCCCCAGCATTTT.

This clonotype was counted a few times. V and J are TRBV7-3 and TRBJ1-1; TRBD1 might be the D (6 bases). The CDR3 contains 14 residues. Germline values: CDR1 SGHTA, CDR2 FQGTGA. V was clipped by 1 base and J by 4 bases, with 10 bases between them. CDR3 coding DNA: TGTGCCAGCAGCTTAAGGGGGCAGGCCACTGAAGCTTTCTTT. Translated: CASSLRGQATEAFF.

As concerns this clonotype: One junction end does not reproduce the germline sequence, and a read error may be involved. The chain is built from TRBV5-1 and TRBJ2-6; D is undetermined. This CDR3 spans 16 amino acids. Germline V lookup: CDR1 SGHRS, CDR2 YFSETQ. In nucleotides, the CDR3 is TGCGCCAGTAGCTGGACGGAATTCTCTGGGGCCAACGTCCTGACTTTC. Protein sequence: CASSWTEFSGANVLTF.

The gene calls are TRBV27 and TRBJ2-3, with TRBD1 as a possible D gene (5 bases). The germline CDR1 and CDR2 sequences are MNHEY and SMNVEV (reference sequence). Trimming shortened V by 2 bases and J by 2 bases, and 11 bases separated the two germline ends. The CDR3 extends over 15 amino acids. The CDR3 DNA reads TGTGCCAGCAGTTTACCCGGACACGACACAGATACGCAGTATTTT. Its protein is CASSLPGHDTDTQYF.

This clonotype was observed a few times. J is TRBJ2-7 and V is TRBV7-7, with D tentatively TRBD1 (6 bases). Trimming removed 2 bases at V and 5 bases at J, with 10 bases between. The germline gives CDR1 SSHAT, CDR2 FNYEAQ (reference sequence). The CDR3 sequence is 13 residues long. In DNA, the CDR3 is TGTGCCAGCAGCTTAATGGCAGGGGACGAGCAGTACTTC. Translating it yields CASSLMAGDEQYF.

This chain joins TRBV6-5 and TRBJ1-5; D not resolved. V was shortened by 5 bases and J by 0 bases, with 5 bases between the two germline ends. Germline values: CDR1 MNHEY, CDR2 SVGAGI. The CDR3 loop spans 13 amino acids. As DNA, the CDR3 is TGTGCCAGCAGTCAGGTTAGCAATCAGCCCCAGCATTTT. Protein: CASSQVSNQPQHF.

This clonotype came up many times. The V and J genes are TRBV27 and TRBJ2-1, with a weak D call TRBD1 (5 bases). The V gene's germline CDR1 is MNHEY and CDR2 SMNVEV (reference sequence). Trimming cost V 8 bases and J 11 bases, with 13 bases left between them. The CDR3 has 11 amino acids. The CDR3: CASRRVGQQFF. In DNA form, the CDR3 reads TGTGCCAGCCGCAGGGTCGGGCAGCAGTTCTTC.

This rearrangement joins TRBV28 to TRBJ1-6; TRBD1 agrees at 7 bases. Germline assignment: CDR1 MDHEN and CDR2 SYDVKM. Unmatched junction bases numbered 7, after V lost 2 bases and J lost 9 bases. The CDR3 is 15 amino acids. The CDR3: CASSLAGGVGSPLHF. In nucleotides, the CDR3 is TGTGCCAGCAGTTTAGCAGGGGGAGTGGGTTCACCCCTCCACTTT. Full variable domain (missing parts from reference TRBV28 and TRBJ1-6): DVKVTQSSRYLVKRTGEKVFLECVQDMDHENMFWYRQDPGLGLRLIYFSYDVKMKEKGDIPEGYSVSREKKERFSLILESASTNQTSMYLCASSLAGGVGSPLHFGNGTRLTVT.

This clonotype has a handful of counts. The CDR3 loop is CASSLGTGASKNIQYF. DNA of the CDR3: TGTGCCAGCAGCTTAGGGACAGGGGCATCCAAAAACATTCAGTACTTC. The chain uses TRBV7-2 and TRBJ2-4, with 9 nucleotides matching TRBD1. V gave up 1 base and J gave up 2 bases; unmatched junction bases: 3. From germline, CDR1 is SGHTA and CDR2 FQGNSA. This CDR3 is 16 amino acids long.

The gene calls are TRBV7-2 and TRBJ1-1; TRBD1 matches 8 bases. After removal of 5 bases from V and 0 bases from J, the junction contained 14 bases not matched to a gene. The CDR3 sequence is 18 residues long. The V gene's germline CDR1 is SGHTA and CDR2 FQGNSA. The CDR3 loop is CASSQRSGTGHLNTEAFF. The CDR3 nucleotides are TGTGCCAGCAGCCAAAGGTCCGGGACAGGACATTTGAACACTGAAGCTTTCTTT.

This clonotype has more than one count but fewer than ten. The chain has TRBV27 and TRBJ2-7; D unclear. Germline V gene sequence: CDR1 MNHEY, CDR2 SMNVEV (reference sequence). The V end was cut by 4 bases, the J end by 9 bases, with 16 bases between. The CDR3 has 13 amino acids. The CDR3 reads CASSSHSSAGQYV. The CDR3 DNA is TGTGCCAGCAGTTCCCACTCTTCAGCTGGGCAGTACGTC.

This clonotype came up a few times. The chain links TRBV20-1 to TRBJ1-2; D is possibly TRBD1 (5 bases). V was shortened by 7 bases and J by 4 bases, with 22 bases between the two germline ends. The CDR3 runs to 15 residues. Germline lookup yields CDR1 DFQATT and CDR2 SNEGSKA (reference sequence). The CDR3 bases are TGCAGTGGGGGGGGAGGCGGGACCTCTGTCTATGGCTACACCTTC. Its translation: CSGGGGGTSVYGYTF.

This clonotype was counted ten times or more. The chain recombines TRBV9 with TRBJ2-3, with 8 positions matching TRBD1. The CDR3 contains 18 residues. Germline CDR1 reads SGDLS; CDR2 reads YYNGEE. Trimming took 3 bases from V and 3 from J; bases not matched to a gene: 15. The CDR3 region has the DNA TGTGCCAGCAGCGCAGGTCTCCTCGGCAGGGGGCAAACAGATACGCAGTATTTT. This encodes CASSAGLLGRGQTDTQYF.

The J gene is TRBJ1-1, the V gene TRBV12-3 or TRBV12-4, with a tentative D call TRBD1 (6 bases). The V end lost 5 bases, the J end lost 2 bases, and 15 bases lay between the germline ends. The CDR3 has 15 residues. The CDR3 nucleotides are TGTGCCAGCAGTCACGACACGGGACACAACACTGAAGCTTTCTTT. The encoded protein is CASSHDTGHNTEAFF.

With regard to this clonotype: Lacking the conserved final phenylalanine or tryptophan, this CDR3 likely reflects a read error. This chain connects TRBV12-3 or TRBV12-4 to TRBJ2-7; D ambiguous. The CDR3 covers 14 residues. The V and J ends lost 2 bases and 4 bases respectively, with 12 bases between them. The CDR3 spells CASSLSAGNYEQYL. The CDR3 region has the DNA TGTGCCAGCAGTTTATCGGCCGGTAATTACGAGCAGTACTTA.

This rearrangement joins TRBV4-2 to TRBJ1-5; D might be TRBD1 (6 bases). The germline V gene encodes CDR1 LGHNA and CDR2 YNFKEQ. The CDR3 covers 14 residues. Trimming shortened V by 0 bases and J by 6 bases, and 9 bases separated the two germline ends. The CDR3 DNA follows: TGTGCCAGCAGCCAAGACCCAGGGGCTCAGCCCCAGCATTTT. Protein product: CASSQDPGAQPQHF.

The table lists this clonotype with many counts. The chain links TRBV5-1 to TRBJ1-2; 8 bases agree with TRBD1. J lost 3 bases, V lost 4 bases, and 2 bases had no gene match. CDR1 is SGHRS and CDR2 is YFSETQ in the germline V gene. CDR3 length: 13 amino acids. CDR3 protein: CASSPQGDYGYTF. In nucleotides, the CDR3 is TGCGCCAGCAGCCCACAGGGGGACTATGGCTACACCTTC.